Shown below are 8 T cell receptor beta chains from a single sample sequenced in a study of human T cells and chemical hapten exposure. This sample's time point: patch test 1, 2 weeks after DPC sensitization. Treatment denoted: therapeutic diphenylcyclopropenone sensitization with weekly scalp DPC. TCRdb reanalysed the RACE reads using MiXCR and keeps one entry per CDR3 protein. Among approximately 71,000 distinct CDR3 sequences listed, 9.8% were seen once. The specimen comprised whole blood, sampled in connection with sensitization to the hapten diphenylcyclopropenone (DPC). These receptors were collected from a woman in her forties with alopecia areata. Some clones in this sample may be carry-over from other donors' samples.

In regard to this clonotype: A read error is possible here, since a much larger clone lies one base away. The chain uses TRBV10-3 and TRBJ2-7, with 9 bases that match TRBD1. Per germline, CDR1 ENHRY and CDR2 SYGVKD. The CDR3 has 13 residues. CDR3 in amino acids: CANSDWTGDEQYF. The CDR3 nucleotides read TGTGCCAACAGTGACTGGACAGGGGACGAGCAGTACTTC.

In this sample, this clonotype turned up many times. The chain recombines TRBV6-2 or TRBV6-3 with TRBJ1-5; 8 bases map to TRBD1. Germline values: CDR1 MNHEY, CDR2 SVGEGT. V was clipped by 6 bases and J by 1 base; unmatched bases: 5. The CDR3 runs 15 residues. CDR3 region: CASRRTGGSNQPQHF. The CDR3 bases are TGTGCCAGCAGAAGAACAGGGGGGAGCAATCAGCCCCAGCATTTT.

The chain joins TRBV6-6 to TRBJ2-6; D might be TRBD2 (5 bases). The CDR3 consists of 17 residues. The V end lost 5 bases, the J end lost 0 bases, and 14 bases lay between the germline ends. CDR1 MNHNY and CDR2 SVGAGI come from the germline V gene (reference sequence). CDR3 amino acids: CASSGGPGLSGANVLTF. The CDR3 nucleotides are TGTGCCAGCAGTGGAGGCCCAGGACTCTCTGGGGCCAACGTCCTGACTTTC.

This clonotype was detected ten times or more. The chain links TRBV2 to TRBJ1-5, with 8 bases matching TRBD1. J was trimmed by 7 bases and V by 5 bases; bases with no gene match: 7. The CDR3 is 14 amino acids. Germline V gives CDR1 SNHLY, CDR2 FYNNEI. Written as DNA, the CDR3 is TGTGCCAGCAGTCCGGACAGGGCTGGGCAGCCCCAGCATTTT. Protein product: CASSPDRAGQPQHF.

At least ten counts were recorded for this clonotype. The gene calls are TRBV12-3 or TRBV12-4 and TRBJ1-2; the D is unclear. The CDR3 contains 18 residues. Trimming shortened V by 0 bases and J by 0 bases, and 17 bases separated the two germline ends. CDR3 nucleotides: TGTGCCAGCAGTTTAGCTGGACTCGGGGTCAACACTAACTATGGCTACACCTTC. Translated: CASSLAGLGVNTNYGYTF.

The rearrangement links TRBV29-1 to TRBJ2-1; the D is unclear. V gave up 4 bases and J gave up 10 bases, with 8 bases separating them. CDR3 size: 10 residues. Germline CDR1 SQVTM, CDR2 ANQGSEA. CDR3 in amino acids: CSVGSEEQFF. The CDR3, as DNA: TGCAGCGTTGGATCCGAAGAGCAGTTCTTC.

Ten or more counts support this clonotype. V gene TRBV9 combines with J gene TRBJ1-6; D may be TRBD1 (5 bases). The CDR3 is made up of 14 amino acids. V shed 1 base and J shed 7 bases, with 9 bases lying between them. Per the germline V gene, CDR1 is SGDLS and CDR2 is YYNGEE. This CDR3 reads CASSVSAGNSPLHF. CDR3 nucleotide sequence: TGTGCCAGCAGCGTAAGCGCAGGGAATTCACCCCTCCACTTT.

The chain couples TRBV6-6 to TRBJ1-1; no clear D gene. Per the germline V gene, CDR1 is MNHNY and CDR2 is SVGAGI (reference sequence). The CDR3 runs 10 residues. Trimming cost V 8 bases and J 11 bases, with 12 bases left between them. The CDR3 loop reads CASGLREAFF. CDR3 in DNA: TGTGCCAGCGGGCTCCGGGAGGCTTTCTTT.